This entry lists 12 T cell receptor beta chains sequenced from one sample in a study of identical twins. TCRdb analysed the 5' RACE reads with MiXCR anew, one entry per CDR3 protein. The table includes a few hundred thousand distinct CDR3 sequences, about 8.3% detected once. This sample also belongs to another study, concerning yellow fever vaccine responses in identical twins.

The specimen was CD8+ T cells sorted from blood. These receptors were taken from a woman aged 18-29 years in good health.

This clonotype was picked up many times. V is TRBV7-9 and J is TRBJ2-1; D might be TRBD2 (6 bases). Germline CDR1 and CDR2: SEHNR and FQNEAQ (reference sequence). Trimming left V 10 bases short and J 0 bases short, with 13 bases between. This CDR3 comprises 14 residues. CDR3 in amino acids: CAIGGVSSYNEQFF. DNA of the CDR3: TGTGCCATCGGAGGGGTAAGCTCCTACAATGAGCAGTTCTTC.

The chain is built from TRBV12-3 or TRBV12-4 and TRBJ2-1; 7 bases fit TRBD1. The ends lost 6 bases at V and 16 bases at J; junction bases unmatched: 9. CDR3 length equals 11 residues. The CDR3 bases are TGTGCCAGCAGCACCGGGACAGTTCAATTCTTC. It is translated as CASSTGTVQFF.

J is TRBJ2-7 and V is TRBV6-5, with D hard to call. The CDR3 loop spans 12 amino acids. V was shortened by 7 bases and J by 2 bases, with 9 bases between the two germline ends. Per germline, CDR1 MNHEY and CDR2 SVGAGI. The CDR3 protein is CASIGETYEQYF. CDR3 DNA: TGTGCCAGCATCGGAGAAACCTACGAGCAGTACTTC.

This clonotype was recorded a few times. The CDR3 region has the DNA TGTGCCAGCAGTTACGGGACGGCTTACAATGAGCAGTTCTTC. Its protein product is CASSYGTAYNEQFF. The rearrangement uses TRBV6-2 or TRBV6-3 and TRBJ2-1; D may match TRBD1 or TRBD2 (5 bases each). Germline lookup yields CDR1 MNHEY and CDR2 SVGEGT. The V gene lost 2 bases and the J gene lost 4 bases, with 9 bases spanning the gap. CDR3 size: 14 residues.

In this sample, this clonotype turned up a few times. The V gene is TRBV11-1, the J gene TRBJ2-5; 7 bases line up with TRBD1. Unmatched junction bases numbered 16, after V lost 0 bases and J lost 6 bases. This CDR3 spans 18 amino acids. Looked up from germline, CDR1 is SGHAT and CDR2 is FQDESV (reference sequence). The CDR3 DNA reads as TGTGCCAGCAGCTTAGCCTCCACGGGCCCCCCAGGGGGAAAGACCCAGTACTTC. Translated: CASSLASTGPPGGKTQYF.

The chain is built from TRBV5-5 and TRBJ2-7; tentatively, D is TRBD2 (5 bases). The V and J ends lost 4 bases and 3 bases respectively, with 14 bases between them. Germline assignment: CDR1 SGHKS and CDR2 YYEKEE (reference sequence). This CDR3 spans 14 amino acids. Here the CDR3 DNA reads TGTGCCAGCAGCCCTGCACTAGTCTGCTACGAGCAGTACTTC. Translating it yields CASSPALVCYEQYF.

This chain links TRBV7-2 with TRBJ1-4; 9 nucleotides align to TRBD1. Looked up from germline, CDR1 is SGHTA and CDR2 is FQGNSA. The V gene end was trimmed by 5 bases and the J gene end by 8 bases; junction bases not matched to a gene: 6. The CDR3 loop spans 14 amino acids. DNA for the CDR3: TGTGCCAGCAGCCATCCGGGACAGGGAGAAAAACTGTTTTTT. It specifies CASSHPGQGEKLFF.

This clonotype was picked up a small number of times. The chain combines TRBV7-9 with TRBJ2-1; possibly TRBD2 for D (5 bases). Germline CDR1 is SEHNR and CDR2 is FQNEAQ (reference sequence). The CDR3 extends over 17 amino acids. Trimming pared 5 bases from V and 3 bases from J, leaving 20 bases between. CDR3: CASSRSGGRRFYNEQFF. In nucleotides, the CDR3 is TGTGCCAGCAGCCGATCCGGCGGGCGCCGATTCTACAATGAGCAGTTCTTC.

This chain uses TRBV2 with TRBJ2-3; 7 bases are shared with TRBD2. This CDR3 has 13 amino acids. The trim removed 9 bases at V and 4 bases at J, leaving 7 bases unmatched. The germline V gene has CDR1 SNHLY and CDR2 FYNNEI. CDR3 bases: TGTGCCAGTACAAGCGGGGTGTCAGATACGCAGTATTTT. This codes for CASTSGVSDTQYF.

J is TRBJ2-1 and V is TRBV5-1, with 7 positions matching TRBD2. CDR3 size: 14 residues. Germline trimming cut 0 bases from V and 8 bases from J; bases unmatched to any gene: 5. The germline gives CDR1 SGHRS, CDR2 YFSETQ. The chain's CDR3 is CASSLELARDEQFF. The CDR3 coding sequence is TGCGCCAGCAGCTTGGAACTAGCGAGGGATGAGCAGTTCTTC.

This clonotype has just a few counts. The genes are TRBV4-2 and TRBJ1-2, with D unresolved. The CDR3 sequence is 14 residues long. V shed 4 bases and J shed 8 bases, with 17 bases lying between them. Germline assignment: CDR1 LGHNA and CDR2 YNFKEQ. The CDR3 loop reads CASSRRRPSEGYTF. The DNA for the CDR3 is TGTGCCAGCAGCCGACGACGGCCGTCGGAGGGCTACACCTTC.

The table lists this clonotype with many counts. The chain couples TRBV7-9 to TRBJ2-3; D is possibly TRBD2 (7 bases). V was trimmed by 6 bases and J by 3 bases, leaving 16 bases between them. Per the germline V gene, CDR1 is SEHNR and CDR2 is FQNEAQ (reference sequence). The CDR3 runs to 15 residues. The CDR3 DNA sequence: TGTGCCAGCAGGTCCATCGGGGGGCTGACAGATACGCAGTATTTT. It codes for CASRSIGGLTDTQYF.